Each of the 22 T cell receptor beta chains below was sequenced from the same sample in a study of CD8+ T cells in alopecia areata (dated by TCRdb to 2016 to 2019). The sample's treatment or condition label, decoded: oral pan-JAK inhibitor, 5-10 mg twice daily. Libraries were built with the immunoSEQ multiplex PCR assay. To provide template for TCR sequencing, every sample had RNA extracted and reverse transcribed into cDNA. Not all clones reach the TCRdb copy of this immuneACCESS table, which keeps in-frame sequences only. Checked studies attribute under half of the gap to unresolved V genes and leave the rest unexplained. The sample contains about 100,000 clones, about 61% of them found a single time. About 16% of the sample is held by the ten biggest clonotypes. This specimen consisted of CD8+ T cells sorted from blood, obtained at roughly week 58, from a patient treated with tofacitinib. The source is a human donor with alopecia areata.

This rearrangement joins TRBV4-1 to TRBJ1-6; D perhaps matches TRBD1 (5 bases). V was shortened by 1 base and J by 9 bases, with 19 bases between the two germline ends. Germline V lookup: CDR1 MGHRA, CDR2 YSYEKL. The CDR3 has 17 amino acids. This CDR3 reads CASSQVPPVGGGSPLHF. The CDR3, as DNA: TGCGCCAGCAGCCAAGTACCCCCGGTTGGGGGAGGTTCACCCCTCCACTTT.

This clone was detected a few times. The V call is TRBV30, the J call TRBJ1-6; weak D call: TRBD1 (6 bases). Trimming took 4 bases from V and 7 from J, leaving 20 bases between them. The germline CDR1 and CDR2 sequences are GTSNPN and SVGIG (reference sequence). CDR3 length: 16 amino acids. CDR3 residues: CAWTYQGGPGNSPLHF. The CDR3 DNA reads TGTGCCTGGACCTACCAAGGGGGTCCCGGGAATTCACCCCTCCACTTT.

J is TRBJ1-1 and V is TRBV2; no clear D. Germline V CDR1 and CDR2: SNHLY, FYNNEI. V gave up 2 bases and J gave up 2 bases, with 15 bases separating them. The CDR3 has 16 residues. DNA of the CDR3: TGTGCCAGCAGTGAACCTCGTCGCACATTCAACACTGAAGCTTTCTTT. This codes for CASSEPRRTFNTEAFF.

This chain uses TRBV29-1 with TRBJ1-2, with a tentative D call TRBD1 (5 bases). The CDR3 spans 13 residues. V was shortened by 4 bases and J by 3 bases, with 12 bases between the two germline ends. Germline-derived CDR1 and CDR2 are SQVTM and ANQGSEA. CDR3 region: CSVVIWGDYGYTF. In nucleotides, the CDR3 is TGCAGCGTTGTTATTTGGGGGGACTATGGCTACACCTTC.

The chain recombines TRBV20-1 with TRBJ1-6; weak D call: TRBD1 (6 bases). Trimming removed 5 bases from V and 15 bases from J, with 14 bases in between. The V gene's germline CDR1 is DFQATT and CDR2 SNEGSKA (reference sequence). This CDR3 region has 11 residues. The CDR3 coding sequence is TGCAGTGCTCGTAATACAGGGATCCTCCACTTT. The encoded protein is CSARNTGILHF.

The rearrangement uses TRBV13 and TRBJ2-4; 8 bases are shared with TRBD1. Germline-derived CDR1 and CDR2 are PRHDT and FYEKMQ (reference sequence). The length of the CDR3 is 15 residues. V was clipped by 4 bases and J by 1 base; unmatched bases: 3. CDR3 coding DNA: TGTGCCAGCAGCTCCCGACAGGGGGCCAAAAACATTCAGTACTTC. Its translation: CASSSRQGAKNIQYF.

This clone was seen a few times. This chain joins TRBV5-6 and TRBJ1-4, with TRBD1 as a possible D gene (5 bases). CDR1 is SGHDT and CDR2 is YYEEEE in the germline V gene. Trimming took off 0 bases at V and 6 bases at J, with 12 bases between the two ends. The CDR3 runs to 15 residues. The CDR3 DNA is TGTGCCAGCAGCTTGGAGTCAGGGAGCGATGAAAAACTGTTTTTT. Amino acid sequence: CASSLESGSDEKLFF.

This chain uses TRBV11-2 with TRBJ2-5, with a tentative D call TRBD1 (6 bases). CDR3 length equals 15 residues. Per germline, CDR1 SGHAT and CDR2 FQNNGV. Between the trimmed V and J ends, which lost 3 bases and 3 bases, there was a span of 14 bases. In DNA, the CDR3 is TGTGCCAGCAGCTTCAGAGGACAGTCGGAAGAGACCCAGTACTTC. Translation gives CASSFRGQSEETQYF.

The chain is built from TRBV2 and TRBJ2-7, with 9 bases lining up with TRBD2. Trimming took 7 bases from V and 6 from J; bases not matched to a gene: 13. Germline V gives CDR1 SNHLY, CDR2 FYNNEI. The CDR3 covers 15 residues. This CDR3 reads CASTGAGGVAFEQYF. The CDR3 DNA reads TGTGCCAGCACCGGAGCGGGGGGCGTTGCCTTCGAGCAGTACTTC.

The CDR3 here is CSVDRVRRYGYTF. Here the CDR3 DNA reads TGCAGCGTTGATCGGGTCAGGAGGTATGGCTACACCTTC. This rearrangement joins TRBV29-1 to TRBJ1-2; D gene uncertain. The CDR3 length is 13 residues. In germline, CDR1 is SQVTM, CDR2 ANQGSEA. Trimming shortened V by 3 bases and J by 5 bases, and 13 bases separated the two germline ends.

The V call is TRBV7-8, the J call TRBJ1-6; a possible D gene is TRBD1 (6 bases). Germline V CDR1 and CDR2: SGHVS, FQNEAQ. The CDR3 runs 17 residues. Between the trimmed V and J ends, which lost 5 bases and 7 bases, there was a span of 21 bases. CDR3: CASSPKDSANTNSPLHF. The CDR3 coding sequence is TGTGCCAGCAGCCCAAAGGACAGCGCAAACACCAATTCACCCCTCCACTTT.

This rearrangement joins TRBV9 to TRBJ2-7; weak D call: TRBD2 (5 bases). Germline CDR1 SGDLS, CDR2 YYNGEE. The CDR3 totals 15 residues. V lost 1 base and J 6 bases, leaving 17 bases between the germline ends. CDR3 sequence (DNA): TGTGCCAGCAGCGTATCCCGGACCAGCGGTCGCGAGCAGTACTTC. The encoded protein is CASSVSRTSGREQYF.

CDR3 loop: CASSVNQETQYF. In DNA, the CDR3 is TGTGCCAGCAGCGTGAACCAAGAGACCCAGTACTTC. The V and J genes are TRBV9 and TRBJ2-5; D not resolved. Deletions cut 2 bases from V and 0 bases from J, with 2 bases between. The germline CDR1 and CDR2 sequences are SGDLS and YYNGEE. The CDR3 totals 12 residues.

The genes are TRBV19 and TRBJ1-6; 7 nucleotides line up with TRBD1. Germline-derived CDR1 and CDR2 are LNHDA and SQIVND (reference sequence). V was pared by 7 bases and J by 6 bases, with 3 bases of the junction left unmatched. This CDR3 has 13 residues. This chain's CDR3 is CASNPGGNSPLHF. The CDR3, as DNA: TGTGCCAGTAACCCAGGGGGTAATTCACCCCTCCACTTT. The full variable domain, its missing parts supplied by reference TRBV19 and TRBJ1-6, is DGGITQSPKYLFRKEGQNVTLSCEQNLNHDAMYWYRQDPGQGLRLIYYSQIVNDFQKGDIAEGYSVSREKKESFPLTVTSAQKNPTAFYLCASNPGGNSPLHFGNGTRLTVT.

This CDR3 is CASSFGNEQFF. The CDR3 DNA reads as TGTGCCAGCAGCTTTGGCAATGAGCAGTTCTTC. The chain uses TRBV5-6 and TRBJ2-1; D call uncertain. The CDR3 covers 11 residues. Germline V gene data show CDR1 as SGHDT and CDR2 as YYEEEE. V lost 2 bases and J 6 bases, leaving 3 bases between the germline ends.

This clone has a handful of counts. The J gene is TRBJ2-7, the V gene TRBV7-8; 8 nucleotides align to TRBD1. Germline CDR1 is SGHVS and CDR2 is FQNEAQ. This CDR3 contains 14 residues. V was clipped by 6 bases and J by 5 bases; unmatched bases: 9. This chain's CDR3 is CASSRQGILHEQYF. The CDR3 DNA reads as TGTGCCAGCAGTCGACAGGGGATCTTACACGAGCAGTACTTC.

At least ten counts were recorded for this clone. This rearrangement joins TRBV7-2 to TRBJ2-7; 8 nucleotides match TRBD1. Trimming cost V 1 base and J 6 bases; bases outside gene matches: 2. This CDR3 contains 13 residues. Germline CDR1 is SGHTA and CDR2 is FQGNSA. The DNA of the CDR3 is TGTGCCAGCAGCTTAGGAGACAGGGGCGAGCAGTACTTC. Amino acids: CASSLGDRGEQYF. Drawing the rest from reference TRBV7-2 and TRBJ2-7, the complete variable domain is GAGVSQSPSNKVTEKGKDVELRCDPISGHTALYWYRQSLGQGLEFLIYFQGNSAPDKSGLPSDRFSAERTGGSVSTLTIQRTQQEDSAVYLCASSLGDRGEQYFGPGTRLTVT.

This clone was seen only a few times. This chain uses TRBV18 with TRBJ2-1; 8 bases match TRBD1. Germline values: CDR1 KGHSH, CDR2 LQKENI. CDR3 length: 14 amino acids. V shed 2 bases, J shed 8 bases, and the junction held 5 bases outside the gene matches. The CDR3 coding sequence is TGTGCCAGCTCACCATGGACAGGGTTGCATGAGCAGTTCTTC. Translated: CASSPWTGLHEQFF. The full variable domain, in which reference TRBV18 and TRBJ2-1 provide the parts outside the CDR3, is NAGVMQNPRHLVRRRGQEARLRCSPMKGHSHVYWYRQLPEEGLKFMVYLQKENIIDESGMPKERFSAEFPKEGPSILRIQQVVRGDSAAYFCASSPWTGLHEQFFGPGTRLTVL.

As regards this clone: Other DNA sequences of this sample code for an identical CDR3. The V call is TRBV5-6, the J call TRBJ2-7; D unclear. Germline CDR1 reads SGHDT; CDR2 reads YYEEEE. V lost 3 bases and J lost 1, with 2 bases in between. This CDR3 has 11 amino acids. CDR3 bases: TGTGCCAGCAGCTCGTCCTACGAGCAGTACTTC. Protein sequence: CASSSSYEQYF.

This chain connects TRBV7-9 to TRBJ2-1, with D possibly being TRBD1 (5 bases). Trimming shortened V by 2 bases and J by 10 bases, and 6 bases separated the two germline ends. From germline, CDR1 is SEHNR and CDR2 FQNEAQ (reference sequence). CDR3 length: 11 amino acids. The CDR3 DNA sequence: TGTGCCAGCAGCTTACGACAGGAGCAGTTCTTC. The encoded protein is CASSLRQEQFF.

V usage is TRBV30 and J usage is TRBJ2-6; no clear D. Between the trimmed V and J ends, which lost 1 base and 1 base, there was a span of 8 bases. This CDR3 is built from 15 residues. The germline CDR1 and CDR2 sequences are GTSNPN and SVGIG (reference sequence). The CDR3 here is CAWSGPDSGANVLTF. The CDR3, as DNA: TGTGCCTGGAGTGGACCTGATTCTGGGGCCAACGTCCTGACTTTC.

This chain links TRBV27 with TRBJ2-3, with 9 bases fitting TRBD2. From germline, CDR1 is MNHEY and CDR2 SMNVEV (reference sequence). The trim removed 5 bases at V and 4 bases at J, leaving 4 bases unmatched. CDR3 length: 14 amino acids. The CDR3 DNA sequence: TGTGCCAGCAGTCGGGGACTAGCTGCAGATACGCAGTATTTT. Translated: CASSRGLAADTQYF.